This record covers a single TCR beta chain. The antigen remains undetermined. This entry is derived from a study of T cells in Graves' hyperthyroidism and ophthalmopathy. From RNA transcripts, TCR beta CDR3 regions were amplified. With the HTBI primer set, the TCR CDR3 went through a first round of RT-PCR. TCRdb processed the multiplex PCR reads anew with MiXCR; each CDR3 protein has one entry. The table shows about 560,000 distinct CDR3 sequences, with 40% to 55% occurring only once. Regarding the study as a whole: Among thyroid clonotypes expanded above 0.001, most also appeared in blood.

CDR3 length: 13 residues. Germline CDR1 is DFQATT and CDR2 is SNEGSKA (reference sequence). V lost 6 bases, J lost 4 bases, and 15 bases lay in between. Specimen: peripheral blood or thyroid tissue (not recorded which). The clonotype originates from a woman aged 18-29 years with Graves' hyperthyroidism. The genes are TRBV20-1 and TRBJ1-2; D is undetermined. The CDR3 DNA sequence: TGCAGTGCCACGGATCGGGGAGCCTATGGCTACACCTTC. It codes for CSATDRGAYGYTF.